This is a list of T cell receptor beta chains from one sample in a study of CD8 T cells in ankylosing spondylitis. TCRdb re-called the 5' RACE reads through MiXCR, storing one row per CDR3 protein. This sample yields around 770,000 distinct CDR3 sequences, of which around 17% are seen a single time; under 20% belongs to the top ten. The sequenced sample consisted of blood, either unsorted or a sorted T cell fraction (not recorded which). All receptors derive from a male donor with ankylosing spondylitis. The CDR3 runs from the conserved cysteine through the conserved F or W. The D gene is left open where the match is weak. For some rows the clone size is stated as once, few or many, or as a class when expanded; others skip it.

j_call,clone_size,d_call,v_call,cdr3_aa,cdr3_nt
TRBJ2-1,NA,TRBD1,TRBV12-3/TRBV12-4,CASTLGTGGYNEQFF,TGTGCCAGCACCTTGGGGACAGGGGGGTACAATGAGCAGTTCTTC
TRBJ2-3,few,NA,TRBV7-9,CASSNSLGGDTQYF,TGTGCCAGCAGCAACAGCCTTGGGGGAGATACGCAGTATTTT
TRBJ2-5,NA,TRBD2,TRBV20-1,CSARDPQRGDQETQYF,TGCAGTGCTAGAGATCCCCAGCGGGGGGACCAAGAGACCCAGTACTTC
TRBJ2-3,many,TRBD1,TRBV20-1,CSAVPPGQGPDTQYF,TGCAGTGCAGTACCCCCCGGACAGGGCCCAGATACGCAGTATTTT
TRBJ1-1,NA,NA,TRBV27,CASSFKGSNTEAFF,TGTGCCAGCAGTTTCAAAGGGTCGAACACTGAAGCTTTCTTT
TRBJ1-5,NA,NA,TRBV12-3/TRBV12-4,CASSLLGEVNQPQHF,TGTGCCAGCAGTTTATTAGGGGAGGTCAATCAGCCCCAGCATTTT
TRBJ2-7,NA,TRBD1,TRBV28,CASISSDRGRAGEQYF,TGTGCCAGCATCTCCTCGGACAGGGGGCGGGCAGGGGAGCAGTACTTC
TRBJ2-5,NA,NA,TRBV11-2,CASSFRYQETQYF,TGTGCCAGCAGCTTTAGGTACCAAGAGACCCAGTACTTC
TRBJ1-1,NA,TRBD1,TRBV12-3/TRBV12-4,CASSTPGQANTEAFF,TGTGCCAGCAGCACCCCGGGACAGGCGAACACTGAAGCTTTCTTT
TRBJ2-6,NA,NA,TRBV4-3,CASSQDTQGRSGANVLTF,TGCGCCAGCAGCCAAGATACCCAGGGCCGGTCTGGGGCCAACGTCCTGACTTTC
TRBJ2-1,NA,TRBD2,TRBV10-3,CAISEFGLAGTEQFF,TGTGCCATCAGTGAGTTCGGACTAGCGGGAACTGAGCAGTTCTTC
TRBJ2-7,once,NA,TRBV7-9,CASTRLASYEQYF,TGTGCCAGCACCCGGCTAGCCTCCTACGAGCAGTACTTC
TRBJ1-4,NA,NA,TRBV6-5,CASSYSVAATNEKLFF,TGTGCCAGCAGTTACTCGGTGGCCGCAACTAATGAAAAACTGTTTTTT
TRBJ1-1,NA,NA,TRBV7-2,CASRAGGQNTEAFF,TGTGCCAGCCGGGCGGGGGGGCAGAACACTGAAGCTTTCTTT
TRBJ2-6,many,NA,TRBV12-3/TRBV12-4,CASSFAGANVLTF,TGTGCCAGCAGTTTTGCTGGGGCCAACGTCCTGACTTTC
TRBJ2-5,few,NA,TRBV7-2,CASSLALTETQYF,TGTGCCAGCAGCTTAGCCCTTACGGAGACCCAGTACTTC
TRBJ2-1,many,TRBD2,TRBV7-9,CAGGRDTYNEQFF,TGTGCCGGGGGGAGGGATACCTACAATGAGCAGTTCTTC
TRBJ1-2,NA,NA,TRBV5-4,CASSLDAGNEPYGYTF,TGTGCCAGCAGCTTGGACGCCGGGAATGAGCCCTATGGCTACACCTTC
TRBJ2-3,NA,NA,TRBV28,CASHSGGDTQYF,TGTGCCAGCCATAGCGGTGGAGATACGCAGTATTTT
TRBJ2-7,NA,TRBD1,TRBV29-1,CSVGTGGPYEQYF,TGCAGCGTTGGGACAGGGGGACCCTACGAGCAGTACTTC
TRBJ1-1,NA,TRBD1,TRBV7-2,CASKGQSLEAFF,TGTGCCAGCAAGGGACAGTCCCTCGAAGCTTTCTTT
TRBJ1-6,few,NA,TRBV12-3/TRBV12-4,CASSEHSSYNSPLHF,TGTGCCAGCAGTGAACACAGCTCCTATAATTCACCCCTCCACTTT
TRBJ1-5,few,NA,TRBV5-5,CASSLEGPYPNQPQHF,TGTGCCAGCAGCTTGGAAGGGCCGTACCCTAATCAGCCCCAGCATTTT
TRBJ2-2,many,NA,TRBV12-3/TRBV12-4,CASSKKGTGELFF,TGTGCCAGCAGTAAAAAGGGTACCGGGGAGCTGTTTTTT
TRBJ1-1,few,NA,TRBV6-1,CASSPRGGYEAFF,TGTGCCAGCAGCCCCCGAGGGGGATATGAAGCTTTCTTT
TRBJ2-5,few,TRBD2,TRBV5-4,CASSLATKRGNQETQYF,TGTGCCAGCAGCTTGGCCACCAAGCGGGGAAACCAAGAGACCCAGTACTTC
TRBJ2-2,NA,NA,TRBV7-3,CASSLFSNTGELFF,TGTGCCAGCAGCTTATTCTCGAACACCGGGGAGCTGTTTTTT
TRBJ2-1,NA,NA,TRBV6-5,CASSYPGAPYNEQFF,TGTGCCAGCAGTTACCCGGGGGCGCCCTACAATGAGCAGTTCTTC
TRBJ2-2,NA,NA,TRBV5-1,CASSLNPRTSGELFF,TGCGCCAGCAGCTTGAATCCCAGGACGAGCGGGGAGCTGTTTTTT
TRBJ1-4,few,NA,TRBV18,CASKDSINEKLFF,TGTGCCAGCAAGGACAGCATTAATGAAAAACTGTTTTTT
TRBJ2-2,NA,NA,TRBV4-1,CASSLLRDNTGELFF,TGCGCCAGCAGCCTCCTCCGGGACAACACCGGGGAGCTGTTTTTT
TRBJ1-5,NA,NA,TRBV27,CASMKTEGGNQPQHF,TGTGCCAGCATGAAAACAGAAGGTGGCAATCAGCCCCAGCATTTT
TRBJ2-7,NA,NA,TRBV4-1,CASSQASGIFYEQYF,TGCGCCAGCAGCCAAGCCTCAGGGATTTTCTACGAGCAGTACTTC
TRBJ2-3,many,TRBD2,TRBV15,CATSSMLAGDRDTQYF,TGTGCCACCAGCAGTATGCTAGCGGGAGACAGAGATACGCAGTATTTT
TRBJ2-7,few,TRBD1,TRBV7-9,CASSPRGGTGGGEQYF,TGTGCCAGCAGCCCCCGCGGGGGGACAGGGGGTGGGGAGCAGTACTTC
TRBJ1-5,NA,NA,TRBV5-1,CASSLGPGEIWPQHF,TGCGCCAGCAGCTTGGGCCCAGGGGAAATCTGGCCCCAGCATTTT
TRBJ2-7,NA,TRBD2,TRBV9,CASSVAGLAANEQYF,TGTGCCAGCAGCGTAGCTGGACTAGCGGCTAACGAGCAGTACTTC